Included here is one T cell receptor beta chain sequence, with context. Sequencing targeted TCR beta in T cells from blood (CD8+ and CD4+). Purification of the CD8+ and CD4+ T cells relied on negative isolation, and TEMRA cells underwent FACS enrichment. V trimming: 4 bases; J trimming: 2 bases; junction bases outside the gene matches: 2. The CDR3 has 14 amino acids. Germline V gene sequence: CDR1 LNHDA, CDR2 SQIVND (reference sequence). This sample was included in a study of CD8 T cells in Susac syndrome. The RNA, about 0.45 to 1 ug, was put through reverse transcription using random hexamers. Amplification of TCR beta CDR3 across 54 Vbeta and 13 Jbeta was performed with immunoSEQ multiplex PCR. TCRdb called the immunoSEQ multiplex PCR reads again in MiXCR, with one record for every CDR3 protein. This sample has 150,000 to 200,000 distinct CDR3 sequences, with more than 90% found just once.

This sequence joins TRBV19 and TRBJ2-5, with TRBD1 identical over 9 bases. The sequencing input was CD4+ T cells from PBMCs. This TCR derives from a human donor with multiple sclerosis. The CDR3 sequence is CASSTGTGQETQYF. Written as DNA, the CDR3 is TGTGCCAGTAGTACCGGGACAGGGCAAGAGACCCAGTACTTC.